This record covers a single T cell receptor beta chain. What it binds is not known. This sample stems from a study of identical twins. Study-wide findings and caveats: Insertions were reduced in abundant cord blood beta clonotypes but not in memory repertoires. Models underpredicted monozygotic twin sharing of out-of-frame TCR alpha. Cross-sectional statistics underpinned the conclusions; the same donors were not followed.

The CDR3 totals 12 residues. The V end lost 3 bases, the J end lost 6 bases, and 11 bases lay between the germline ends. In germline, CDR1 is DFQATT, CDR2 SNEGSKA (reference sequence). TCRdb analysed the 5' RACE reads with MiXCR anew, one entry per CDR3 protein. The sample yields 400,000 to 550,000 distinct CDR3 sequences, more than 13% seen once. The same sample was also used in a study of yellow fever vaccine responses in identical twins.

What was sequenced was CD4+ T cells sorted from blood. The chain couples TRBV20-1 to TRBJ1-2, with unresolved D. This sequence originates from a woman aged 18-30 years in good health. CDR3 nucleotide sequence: TGCAGTGCTAGCTTCTCTAGTCATGGCTACACCTTC. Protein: CSASFSSHGYTF.